This T cell receptor (beta chain) was sequenced for a study of cytomegalovirus exposure and HLA in healthy donors. In the study overall: Earlier work reported 117 million unique TCR beta sequences from some 170 million T cells.

Notes on the study in general: TRBV6-2, TRBV6-3 and other indistinguishable V segments were excluded. For cytomegalovirus status, the classifier reportedly gave diagnoses with high specificity and sensitivity. Previously analyzed data showed that most TCR beta V segments were productive at a frequency of about 87% or about 30%.

The PCR used 60 Vbeta and 13 Jbeta primers. Using immunoSEQ multiplex PCR, the repertoire was profiled, and TCRdb retains in-frame clones only, with some absent. The sample yields about 180,000 clones, over 75% seen once. As for this clone: The target antigen is unknown.

Germline V gives CDR1 LGHNA, CDR2 YSLEER. V lost 1 base, J lost 3 bases, and 3 bases stayed unmatched. The CDR3 is made up of 15 amino acids. The chain is built from TRBV4-3 and TRBJ1-2, with 9 nucleotides matching TRBD1. Sequencing input: PBMCs. The source is a woman aged 25 to 39 in good health and CMV-seronegative. The CDR3 reads CASSQADRGDYGYTF. CDR3 DNA sequence: TGCGCCAGCAGCCAAGCCGACAGGGGGGACTATGGCTACACCTTC.